Described below is a single T cell receptor (beta chain) sequence and its context. The antigen remains undetermined. The data derive from a study of cytomegalovirus exposure and HLA in healthy donors. All the people who gave samples were healthy bone marrow donors. Study-wide results and limits: An analysis that was carried out later associated fewer than 20,000 TCR beta sequences with HLA alleles at 0.05 false discovery rate. There were 150 or so TCR beta chains listed as cytomegalovirus-associated.

With V trimmed by 5 bases and J by 4 bases, 8 bases remained unmatched. This CDR3 has 15 amino acids. CDR1 and CDR2 from the germline V gene are SGHAT and FQNNGV. The primer mix had 60 Vbeta and 13 Jbeta primers. Libraries were prepared by immunoSEQ multiplex PCR; TCRdb keeps only in-frame clonotypes and omits some of them. Found here are roughly 120,000 clones, 70% to 85% of them singletons; the top ten hold over 10%. The TCR originated in a woman aged 40 to 50 in good health and CMV-seropositive. This rearrangement joins TRBV11-2 to TRBJ2-7, with 10 nucleotides matching TRBD2. Sequencing input: PBMCs. The CDR3 DNA reads as TGTGCCAGCAGCCAACCGACTAGCGGGTATTACGAGCAGTACTTC. Amino acid sequence: CASSQPTSGYYEQYF.